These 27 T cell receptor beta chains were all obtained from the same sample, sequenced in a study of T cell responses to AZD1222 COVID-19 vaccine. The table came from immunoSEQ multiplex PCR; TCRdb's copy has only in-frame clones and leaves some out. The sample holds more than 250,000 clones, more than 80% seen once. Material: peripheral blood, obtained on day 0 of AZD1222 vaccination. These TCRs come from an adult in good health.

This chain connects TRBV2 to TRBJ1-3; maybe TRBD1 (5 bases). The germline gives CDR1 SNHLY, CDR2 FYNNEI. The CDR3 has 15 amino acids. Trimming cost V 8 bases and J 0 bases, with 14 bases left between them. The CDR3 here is CASLGVRSSGNTIYF. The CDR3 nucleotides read TGTGCCAGCCTGGGGGTCAGAAGCTCTGGAAACACCATATATTTT.

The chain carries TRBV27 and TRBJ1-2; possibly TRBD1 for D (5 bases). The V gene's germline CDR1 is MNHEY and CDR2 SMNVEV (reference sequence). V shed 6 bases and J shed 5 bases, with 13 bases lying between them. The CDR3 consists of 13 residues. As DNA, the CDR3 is TGTGCCAGCAGGCCCAGGGTGGAGTATGGCTACACCTTC. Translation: CASRPRVEYGYTF.

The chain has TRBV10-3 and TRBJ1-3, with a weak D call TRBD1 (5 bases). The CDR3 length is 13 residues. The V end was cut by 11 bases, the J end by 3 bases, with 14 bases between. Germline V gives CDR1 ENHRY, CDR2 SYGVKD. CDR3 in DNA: TGTGCCGTAAACCGGGACGGTGGAAACACCATATATTTT. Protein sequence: CAVNRDGGNTIYF.

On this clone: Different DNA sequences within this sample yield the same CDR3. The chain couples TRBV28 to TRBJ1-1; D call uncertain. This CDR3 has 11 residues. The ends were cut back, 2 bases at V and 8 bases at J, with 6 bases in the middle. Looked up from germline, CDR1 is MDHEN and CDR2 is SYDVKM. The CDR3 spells CASSLITEAFF. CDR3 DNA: TGTGCCAGCAGTTTAATAACGGAAGCTTTCTTT.

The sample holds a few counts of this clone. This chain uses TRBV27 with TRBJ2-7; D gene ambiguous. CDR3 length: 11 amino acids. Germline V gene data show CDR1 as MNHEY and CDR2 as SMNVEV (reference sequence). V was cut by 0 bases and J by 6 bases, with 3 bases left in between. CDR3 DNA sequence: TGTGCCAGCAGTTTATCCCTCGAGCAGTACTTC. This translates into CASSLSLEQYF.

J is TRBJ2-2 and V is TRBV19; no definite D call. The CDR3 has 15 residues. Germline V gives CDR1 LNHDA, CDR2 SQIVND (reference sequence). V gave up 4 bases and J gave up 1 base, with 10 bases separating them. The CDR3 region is CASSTQTGNTGELFF. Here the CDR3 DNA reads TGTGCCAGTAGTACCCAGACGGGGAACACCGGGGAGCTGTTTTTT.

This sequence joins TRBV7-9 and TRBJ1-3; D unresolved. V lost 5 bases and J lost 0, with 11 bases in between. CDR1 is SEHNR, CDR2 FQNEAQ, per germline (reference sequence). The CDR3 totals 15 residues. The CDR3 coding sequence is TGTGCCAGCAGCCCTCTCTACGACTCTGGAAACACCATATATTTT. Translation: CASSPLYDSGNTIYF.

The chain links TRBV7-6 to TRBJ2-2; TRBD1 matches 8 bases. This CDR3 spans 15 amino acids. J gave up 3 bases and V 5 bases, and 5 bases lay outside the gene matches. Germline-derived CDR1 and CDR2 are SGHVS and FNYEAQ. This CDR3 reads CASSQTGDHTGELFF. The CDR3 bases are TGTGCCAGCAGCCAGACAGGGGACCACACCGGGGAGCTGTTTTTT.

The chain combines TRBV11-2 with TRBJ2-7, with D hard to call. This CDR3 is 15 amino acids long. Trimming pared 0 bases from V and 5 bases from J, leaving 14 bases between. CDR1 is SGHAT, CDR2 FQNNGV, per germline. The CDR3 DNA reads TGTGCCAGCAGCTTAGATATAGGGTTTCAGCACGAGCAGTACTTC. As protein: CASSLDIGFQHEQYF. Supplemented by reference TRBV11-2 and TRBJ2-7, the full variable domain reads EAGVAQSPRYKIIEKRQSVAFWCNPISGHATLYWYQQILGQGPKLLIQFQNNGVVDDSQLPKDRFSAERLKGVDSTLKIQPAKLEDSAVYLCASSLDIGFQHEQYFGPGTRLTVT.

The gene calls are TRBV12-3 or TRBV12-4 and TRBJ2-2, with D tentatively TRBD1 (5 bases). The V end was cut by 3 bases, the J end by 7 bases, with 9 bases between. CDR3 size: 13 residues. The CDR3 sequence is CASSLSGIGELFF. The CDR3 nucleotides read TGTGCCAGCAGTTTGTCAGGGATCGGGGAGCTGTTTTTT.

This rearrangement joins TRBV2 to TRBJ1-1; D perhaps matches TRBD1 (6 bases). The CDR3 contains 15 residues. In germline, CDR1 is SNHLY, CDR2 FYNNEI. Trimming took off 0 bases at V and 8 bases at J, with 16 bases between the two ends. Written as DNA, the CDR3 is TGTGCCAGCAGTGAAGCGACCTCACGGGGACAAGAAGCTTTCTTT. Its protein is CASSEATSRGQEAFF.

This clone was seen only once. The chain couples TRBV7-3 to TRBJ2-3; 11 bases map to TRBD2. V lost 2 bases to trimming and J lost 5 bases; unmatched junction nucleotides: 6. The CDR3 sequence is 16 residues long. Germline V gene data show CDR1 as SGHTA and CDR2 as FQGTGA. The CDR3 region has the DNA TGTGCCAGCAGCTTACGGCCTAGCGGGGGGTTAGATACGCAGTATTTT. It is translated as CASSLRPSGGLDTQYF.

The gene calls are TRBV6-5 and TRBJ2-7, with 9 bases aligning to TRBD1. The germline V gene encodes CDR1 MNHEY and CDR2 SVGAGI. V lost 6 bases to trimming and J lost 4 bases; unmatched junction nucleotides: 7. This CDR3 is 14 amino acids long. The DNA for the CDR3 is TGTGCCAGCAGGGGACAGGGAGGTGTTTACGAGCAGTACTTC. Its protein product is CASRGQGGVYEQYF.

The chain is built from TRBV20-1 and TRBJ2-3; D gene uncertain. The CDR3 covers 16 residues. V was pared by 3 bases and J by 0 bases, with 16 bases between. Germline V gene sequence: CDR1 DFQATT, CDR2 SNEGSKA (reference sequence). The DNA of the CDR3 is TGCAGTGCTAGTAGGCTCGCCGATCCTAGCACAGATACGCAGTATTTT. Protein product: CSASRLADPSTDTQYF.

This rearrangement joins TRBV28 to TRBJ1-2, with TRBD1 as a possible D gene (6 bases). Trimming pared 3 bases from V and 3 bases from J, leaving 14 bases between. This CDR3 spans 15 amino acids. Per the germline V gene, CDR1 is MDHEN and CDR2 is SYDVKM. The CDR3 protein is CASSFGGAGDYGYTF. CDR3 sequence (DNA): TGTGCCAGCAGTTTTGGGGGGGCCGGAGACTATGGCTACACCTTC.

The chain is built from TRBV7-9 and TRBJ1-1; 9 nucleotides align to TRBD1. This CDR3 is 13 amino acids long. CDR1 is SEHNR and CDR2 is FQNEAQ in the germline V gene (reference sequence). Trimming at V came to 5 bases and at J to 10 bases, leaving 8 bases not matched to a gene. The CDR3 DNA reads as TGTGCCAGCAGCATTACAGGGGGCAGGGGAGCTTTCTTT. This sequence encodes CASSITGGRGAFF.

The CDR3 reads CASSVLAGFNEQFF. The CDR3 region has the DNA TGTGCCAGCAGCGTGTTAGCGGGCTTCAATGAGCAGTTCTTC. The chain employs TRBV9 and TRBJ2-1; 7 bases are a match to TRBD2. From germline, CDR1 is SGDLS and CDR2 YYNGEE. The CDR3 is 14 residues long. The V segment lost 2 bases and the J segment 6 bases; nucleotides outside the gene matches: 5.

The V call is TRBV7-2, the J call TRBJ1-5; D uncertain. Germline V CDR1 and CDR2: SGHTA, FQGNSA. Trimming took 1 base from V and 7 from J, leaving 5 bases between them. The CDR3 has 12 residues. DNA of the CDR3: TGTGCCAGCAGCTTAGATCGCCAGCCCCAGCATTTT. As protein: CASSLDRQPQHF.

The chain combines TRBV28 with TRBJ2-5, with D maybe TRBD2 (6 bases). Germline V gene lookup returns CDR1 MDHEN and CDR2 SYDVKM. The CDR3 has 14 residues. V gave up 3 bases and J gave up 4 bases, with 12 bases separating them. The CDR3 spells CASSFVGGGETQYF. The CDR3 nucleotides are TGTGCCAGCAGTTTCGTGGGAGGAGGAGAGACCCAGTACTTC.

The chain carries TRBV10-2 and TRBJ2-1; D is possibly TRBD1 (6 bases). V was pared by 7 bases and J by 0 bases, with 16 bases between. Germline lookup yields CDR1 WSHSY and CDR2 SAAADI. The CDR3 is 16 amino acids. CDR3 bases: TGCGCCAGCAAGGGGGAAGGGACACTCTCCTACAATGAGCAGTTCTTC. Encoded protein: CASKGEGTLSYNEQFF.

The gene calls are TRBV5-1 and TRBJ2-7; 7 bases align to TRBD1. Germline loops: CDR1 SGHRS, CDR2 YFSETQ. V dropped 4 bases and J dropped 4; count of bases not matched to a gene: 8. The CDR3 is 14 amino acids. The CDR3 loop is CASSARDRFYEQYF. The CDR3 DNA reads TGCGCCAGCAGCGCCCGGGACAGATTTTACGAGCAGTACTTC.

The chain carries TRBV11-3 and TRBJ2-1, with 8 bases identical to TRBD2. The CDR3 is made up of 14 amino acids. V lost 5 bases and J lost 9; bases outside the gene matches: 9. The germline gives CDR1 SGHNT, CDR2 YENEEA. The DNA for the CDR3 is TGTGCCAGCAGCCAAACCGGGACTAGGGCTGAGCAGTTCTTC. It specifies CASSQTGTRAEQFF.

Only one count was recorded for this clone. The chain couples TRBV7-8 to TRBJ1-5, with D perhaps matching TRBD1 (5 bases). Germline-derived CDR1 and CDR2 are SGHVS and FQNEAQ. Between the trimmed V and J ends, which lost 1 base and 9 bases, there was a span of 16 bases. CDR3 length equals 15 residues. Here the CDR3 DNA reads TGTGCCAGCAGCTTAGACGGTAGGGGTAGGAGGCCCCAGCATTTT. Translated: CASSLDGRGRRPQHF.

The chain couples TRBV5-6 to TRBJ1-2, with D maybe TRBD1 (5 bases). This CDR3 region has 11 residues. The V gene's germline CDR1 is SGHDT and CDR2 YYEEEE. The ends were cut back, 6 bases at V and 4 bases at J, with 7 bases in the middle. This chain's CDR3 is CASTRGYGYTF. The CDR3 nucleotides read TGTGCCAGCACTAGGGGCTATGGCTACACCTTC. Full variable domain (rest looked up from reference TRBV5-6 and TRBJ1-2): DAGVTQSPTHLIKTRGQQVTLRCSPKSGHDTVSWYQQALGQGPQFIFQYYEEEERQRGNFPDRFSGHQFPNYSSELNVNALLLGDSALYLCASTRGYGYTFGSGTRLTVV.

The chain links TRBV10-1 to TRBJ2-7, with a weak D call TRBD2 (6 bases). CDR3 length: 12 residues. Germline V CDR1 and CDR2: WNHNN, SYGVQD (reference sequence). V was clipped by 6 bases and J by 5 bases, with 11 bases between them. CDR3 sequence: CASRGGVNEQYF. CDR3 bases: TGCGCCAGCAGGGGGGGAGTCAACGAGCAGTACTTC.

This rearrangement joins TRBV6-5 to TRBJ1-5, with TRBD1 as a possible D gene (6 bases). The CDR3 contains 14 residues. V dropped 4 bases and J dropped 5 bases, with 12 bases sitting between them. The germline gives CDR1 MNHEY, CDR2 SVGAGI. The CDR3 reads CASSFGGGHQPQHF. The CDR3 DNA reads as TGTGCCAGCAGTTTTGGGGGGGGCCATCAGCCCCAGCATTTT.

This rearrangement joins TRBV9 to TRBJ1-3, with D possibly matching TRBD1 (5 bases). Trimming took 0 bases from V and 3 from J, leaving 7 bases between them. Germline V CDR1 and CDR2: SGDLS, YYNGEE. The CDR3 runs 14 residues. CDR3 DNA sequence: TGTGCCAGCAGCGTAGGGGGGTTTGGAAACACCATATATTTT. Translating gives CASSVGGFGNTIYF.